Shown below are 9 T cell receptor beta chains from a single sample sequenced in a study of cytomegalovirus exposure and HLA in healthy donors. The study ran its PCR with 60 Vbeta and 13 Jbeta primers. Assay: immunoSEQ multiplex PCR; the TCRdb copy retains only in-frame clones and omits some. The sample contains tens of thousands of clones, about 60% of which appear only once. Sequencing was performed on PBMCs. The source of these receptors is a woman between 40 and 55 years old in good health and CMV-seropositive.

This chain joins TRBV5-1 and TRBJ2-1, with 13 bases fitting TRBD2. The CDR3 extends over 17 amino acids. Germline loops: CDR1 SGHRS, CDR2 YFSETQ. The V segment lost 3 bases and the J segment 1 base; nucleotides outside the gene matches: 4. The DNA of the CDR3 is TGCGCCAGCAGCTCCGGACTAGCGGGAGTTTCCTACAATGAGCAGTTCTTC. The encoded protein is CASSSGLAGVSYNEQFF.

This clone came up once. The chain joins TRBV10-3 to TRBJ1-2; weak D call: TRBD1 (5 bases). The V gene's germline CDR1 is ENHRY and CDR2 SYGVKD. Trimming shortened V by 11 bases and J by 4 bases, and 11 bases separated the two germline ends. The length of the CDR3 is 11 residues. In nucleotides, the CDR3 is TGTGCCTCTAGCGGGACCTATGGCTACACCTTC. Amino acid sequence: CASSGTYGYTF.

The rearrangement joins TRBV11-1 to TRBJ1-1; D not resolved. Germline lookup yields CDR1 SGHAT and CDR2 FQDESV (reference sequence). Trimming removed 1 base from V and 5 bases from J, with 8 bases in between. This CDR3 region has 13 residues. In DNA, the CDR3 is TGTGCCAGCAGCTTAGTGAGTTGGACTGAAGCTTTCTTT. The encoded protein is CASSLVSWTEAFF.

The chain combines TRBV4-1 with TRBJ2-5; D ambiguous. CDR1 is MGHRA, CDR2 YSYEKL, per germline. This CDR3 comprises 13 residues. The V end lost 1 base, the J end lost 5 bases, and 8 bases lay between the germline ends. CDR3 amino acids: CASSQVALETQYF. The DNA of the CDR3 is TGCGCCAGCAGCCAAGTAGCTTTGGAGACCCAGTACTTC.

V and J are TRBV27 and TRBJ1-1, with D unresolved. The V gene's germline CDR1 is MNHEY and CDR2 SMNVEV (reference sequence). The CDR3 is 12 residues long. Trimming took 7 bases from V and 10 from J, leaving 16 bases between them. The DNA of the CDR3 is TGTGCCAGCACCGATCGGGGTCAGGCAGCTTTCTTT. Translation gives CASTDRGQAAFF.

The rearrangement links TRBV9 to TRBJ2-7; D may be TRBD1 (6 bases). This CDR3 comprises 15 residues. With 0 bases removed from V and 1 base from J, the gap between germline ends came to 11 bases. From germline, CDR1 is SGDLS and CDR2 YYNGEE. CDR3 in amino acids: CASSVEWDTSYEQYF. The CDR3 nucleotides read TGTGCCAGCAGCGTAGAGTGGGACACTTCCTACGAGCAGTACTTC. The full variable domain, completed using reference TRBV9 and TRBJ2-7, is DSGVTQTPKHLITATGQRVTLRCSPRSGDLSVYWYQQSLDQGLQFLIQYYNGEERAKGNILERFSAQQFPDLHSELNLSSLELGDSALYFCASSVEWDTSYEQYFGPGTRLTVT.

V usage is TRBV6-5 and J usage is TRBJ2-3; D possibly corresponds to TRBD2 (5 bases). The germline CDR1 and CDR2 sequences are MNHEY and SVGAGI. V lost 0 bases and J 2 bases, leaving 9 bases between the germline ends. The CDR3 extends over 15 amino acids. CDR3 residues: CASSYSGALTDTQYF. The CDR3, as DNA: TGTGCCAGCAGTTACTCGGGAGCCCTCACAGATACGCAGTATTTT.

In DNA, the CDR3 is TGTGCCAGCAGCTTAGCTGGGACAGGTGAAAAACTGTTTTTT. Protein product: CASSLAGTGEKLFF. The V gene is TRBV7-9, the J gene TRBJ1-4, with 8 nucleotides matching TRBD1. After removal of 0 bases from V and 7 bases from J, the junction contained 1 base not matched to a gene. Per the germline V gene, CDR1 is SEHNR and CDR2 is FQNEAQ (reference sequence). The CDR3 sequence is 14 residues long.

This chain's CDR3 is CASSRAAGTSERTYNEQFF. The CDR3 region has the DNA TGCGCCAGCAGCCGCGCGGCCGGGACTAGCGAGCGGACCTACAATGAGCAGTTCTTC. The J gene is TRBJ2-1, the V gene TRBV5-1; 10 positions agree with TRBD2. Germline CDR1 SGHRS, CDR2 YFSETQ. The CDR3 covers 19 residues. Germline trimming cut 4 bases from V and 2 bases from J; bases unmatched to any gene: 15.